Below, 8 T cell receptor beta chains from the same sample are listed, as sequenced in a study of regulatory T cells in long-lasting Graves disease. CDR3-region Arm-PCR and iRepertoire HTBI primers produced the TCR beta libraries. Each CDR3 protein is one row after TCRdb ran MiXCR on the multiplex PCR reads. The data show about 610,000 distinct CDR3 sequences, approximately 16% seen once. Documented time point: newly diagnosed GD, antithyroid drugs for less than 3 months. PBMC-extracted RNA yielded the TCR library. These same data were also listed under a study on T cells in Graves' hyperthyroidism and ophthalmopathy.

The material was peripheral blood mononuclear cells (PBMCs), obtained at new diagnosis, from a patient treated with antithyroid drugs. Receptor source: a man aged 18 to 30 with Graves disease.

This clonotype was observed many times. V gene TRBV28 combines with J gene TRBJ2-7; D tentatively reads TRBD1 or TRBD2 (5 bases each). The CDR3 spans 14 residues. The germline V gene has CDR1 MDHEN and CDR2 SYDVKM. The V end lost 7 bases, the J end lost 9 bases, and 22 bases lay between the germline ends. CDR3 protein: CASTMTGTSDAQYF. In nucleotides, the CDR3 is TGTGCCAGCACCATGACCGGGACCTCGGACGCGCAGTACTTC.

This clonotype was counted at least ten times. The rearrangement uses TRBV28 and TRBJ2-7; no definite D call. The CDR3 length is 16 residues. Trimming removed 5 bases from V and 0 bases from J, with 17 bases in between. The germline V gene encodes CDR1 MDHEN and CDR2 SYDVKM. The CDR3 sequence: CASSPYLAGRSYEQYF. The CDR3 DNA reads as TGTGCCAGCAGTCCCTACCTCGCAGGTCGCTCCTACGAGCAGTACTTC.

The chain has TRBV28 and TRBJ1-3; D gene uncertain. The V and J ends lost 2 bases and 0 bases respectively, with 8 bases between them. There are 15 residues in the CDR3. CDR1 is MDHEN, CDR2 SYDVKM, per germline. The DNA of the CDR3 is TGTGCCAGCAGTTTACGACGGTTCTCTGGAAACACCATATATTTT. Its protein is CASSLRRFSGNTIYF.

This clonotype came up many times. The chain is built from TRBV15 and TRBJ2-1, with 11 bases lining up with TRBD2. Germline CDR1 is LNHNV and CDR2 is YYDKDF (reference sequence). The length of the CDR3 is 14 residues. With 5 bases clipped from V and 8 bases from J, the junction kept 5 bases outside the gene matches. CDR3 residues: CATSGSGRADEQFF. In DNA, the CDR3 is TGTGCCACCAGCGGTAGCGGGAGGGCTGATGAGCAGTTCTTC.

This clonotype was detected ten times or more. The V and J genes are TRBV6-1 and TRBJ2-7; TRBD2 agrees at 7 bases. The CDR3 covers 16 residues. CDR1 is MNHNS, CDR2 SASEGT, per germline. Unmatched junction bases numbered 11, after V lost 6 bases and J lost 0 bases. DNA for the CDR3: TGTGCCAGCAGCTCTACCCTTCTAGCGGCCTCCTACGAGCAGTACTTC. It encodes CASSSTLLAASYEQYF.

The genes are TRBV10-3 and TRBJ1-3; D uncertain. The germline V and J ends were trimmed by 2 bases and 0 bases, with 11 bases remaining between them. Looked up from germline, CDR1 is ENHRY and CDR2 is SYGVKD. The CDR3 has 16 residues. The CDR3 loop is CAISEGLANSGNTIYF. Here the CDR3 DNA reads TGTGCCATCAGTGAGGGACTAGCAAACTCTGGAAACACCATATATTTT.

This clonotype was detected ten times or more. The genes are TRBV7-2 and TRBJ2-7, with a possible D match to TRBD2 (6 bases). The ends were cut back, 6 bases at V and 7 bases at J, with 22 bases in the middle. Germline lookup yields CDR1 SGHTA and CDR2 FQGNSA. The CDR3 consists of 15 residues. DNA of the CDR3: TGTGCCAGCAGGGCCCTGGGGGGAGGAGCGGAAGAGCAGTACTTC. This gives the protein CASRALGGGAEEQYF.

This clonotype was detected ten times or more. Written as DNA, the CDR3 is TGCGCCAGCAGCTTGGATGTGACTAGCGGGTGGAGCTCCTACGAGCAGTACTTC. Encoded protein: CASSLDVTSGWSSYEQYF. This chain connects TRBV5-1 to TRBJ2-7, with 10 bases matching TRBD2. This CDR3 comprises 18 residues. CDR1 is SGHRS and CDR2 is YFSETQ in the germline V gene. Trimming took 0 bases from V and 0 from J; bases not matched to a gene: 9.